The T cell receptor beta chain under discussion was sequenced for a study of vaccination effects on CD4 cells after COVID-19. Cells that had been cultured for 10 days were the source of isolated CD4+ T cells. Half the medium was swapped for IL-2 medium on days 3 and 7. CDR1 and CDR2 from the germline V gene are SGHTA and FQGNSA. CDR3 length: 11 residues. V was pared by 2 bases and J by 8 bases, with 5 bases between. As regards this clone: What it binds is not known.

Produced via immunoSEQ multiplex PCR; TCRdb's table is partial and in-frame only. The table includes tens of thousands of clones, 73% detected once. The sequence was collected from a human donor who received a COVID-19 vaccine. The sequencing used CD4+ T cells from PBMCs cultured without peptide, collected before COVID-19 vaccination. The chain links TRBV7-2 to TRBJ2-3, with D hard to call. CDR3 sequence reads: CASSLRVTQYF. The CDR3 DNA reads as TGTGCCAGCAGCTTAAGAGTTACGCAGTATTTT.